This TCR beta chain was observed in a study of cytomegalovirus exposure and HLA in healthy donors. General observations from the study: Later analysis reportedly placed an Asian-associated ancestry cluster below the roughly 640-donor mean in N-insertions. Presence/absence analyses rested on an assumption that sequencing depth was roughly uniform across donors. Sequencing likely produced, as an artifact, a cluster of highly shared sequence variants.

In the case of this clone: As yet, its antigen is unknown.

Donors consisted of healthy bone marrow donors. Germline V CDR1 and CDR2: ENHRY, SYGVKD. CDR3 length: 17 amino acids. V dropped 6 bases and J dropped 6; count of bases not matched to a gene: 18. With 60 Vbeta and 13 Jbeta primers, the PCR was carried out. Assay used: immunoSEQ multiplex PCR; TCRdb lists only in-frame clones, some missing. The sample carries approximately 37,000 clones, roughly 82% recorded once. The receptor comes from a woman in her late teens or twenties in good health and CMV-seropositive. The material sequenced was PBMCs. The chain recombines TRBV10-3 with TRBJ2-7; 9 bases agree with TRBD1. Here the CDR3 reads CAIRGTPDRGAPGEQYF. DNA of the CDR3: TGTGCCATCAGAGGAACCCCGGACAGGGGCGCCCCGGGCGAGCAGTACTTC.